Each of the 20 T cell receptor beta chains below was sequenced from the same sample in a study of glioma-infiltrating T cells after dendritic cell vaccination. The table came from immunoSEQ multiplex PCR; TCRdb's copy has only in-frame clones and leaves some out. The sample has 45,000 to 50,000 clones, 65% to 90% seen once. The sample here was blood, taken before dendritic cell vaccination. All receptors come from a human donor with glioblastoma.

V is TRBV12-1 and J is TRBJ1-5; TRBD1 is the table's D call, not checked against the DNA. TRBV12-1 is recorded as a pseudogene. CDR3 length: 14 amino acids. The CDR3 protein is CASSPRTPNQPQHF. The CDR3 DNA sequence: TGTGCCAGCAGCCCTAGGACACCTAATCAGCCCCAGCATTTT.

The chain carries TRBV7-8 and TRBJ1-1; 7 bases are a match to TRBD1. Looked up from germline, CDR1 is SGHVS and CDR2 is FQNEAQ. V was clipped by 3 bases and J by 0 bases; unmatched bases: 10. The CDR3 has 17 amino acids. In nucleotides, the CDR3 is TGTGCCAGCAGCTTTGTACCGGGACAGAAAATGAACACTGAAGCTTTCTTT. Translation gives CASSFVPGQKMNTEAFF.

The chain is built from TRBV11-2 and TRBJ2-7; maybe TRBD2 (5 bases). Per germline, CDR1 SGHAT and CDR2 FQNNGV. The ends were cut back, 1 base at V and 5 bases at J, with 12 bases in the middle. The CDR3 is 14 amino acids. CDR3 region: CASSLAPGSNEQYF. DNA for the CDR3: TGTGCCAGCAGCTTAGCTCCGGGGTCTAACGAGCAGTACTTC.

The chain is built from TRBV27 and TRBJ2-7; 9 nucleotides agree with TRBD1. The J segment lost 3 bases and the V segment lost 5 bases, leaving 11 bases of the junction unmatched. Per the germline V gene, CDR1 is MNHEY and CDR2 is SMNVEV (reference sequence). The CDR3 loop spans 16 amino acids. CDR3 sequence: CASSLGQGRTVYEQYF. CDR3 nucleotide sequence: TGTGCCAGCAGTCTGGGACAGGGACGGACCGTCTACGAGCAGTACTTC.

As regards this clone: Its ends do not fully match the called genes, so a read error is possible. The sample carries other DNA sequences with the same CDR3. V gene TRBV10-2 combines with J gene TRBJ1-6, with D possibly matching TRBD1 (6 bases). There are 20 residues in the CDR3. CDR1 is WSHSY and CDR2 is SAAADI in the germline V gene. The CDR3 region is CASSDLTGRNQNSYNSPLHF. For the CDR3, the DNA is TGCGCCAGCAGTGATCTTACAGGGCGCAACCAAAACTCCTATAATTCCCCCCTCCACTTT.

This chain joins TRBV6-5 and TRBJ1-5; TRBD1 is a possible D gene (5 bases). V was pared by 6 bases and J by 2 bases, with 11 bases between. Germline CDR1 MNHEY, CDR2 SVGAGI. This CDR3 region has 14 residues. The CDR3 sequence is CASSLREGNQPQHF. CDR3 in DNA: TGTGCCAGCAGCCTCAGGGAAGGCAATCAGCCCCAGCATTTT.

The chain recombines TRBV6-1 with TRBJ1-4; D is undetermined. CDR3 length equals 16 residues. Per the germline V gene, CDR1 is MNHNS and CDR2 is SASEGT. V lost 0 bases and J 10 bases, leaving 18 bases between the germline ends. CDR3 amino acids: CASSEATRPGHGKLFF. The CDR3 DNA follows: TGTGCCAGCAGTGAAGCGACGAGGCCCGGTCACGGAAAACTGTTTTTT.

V usage is TRBV11-2 and J usage is TRBJ2-7, with TRBD1 identical over 10 bases. This CDR3 has 19 amino acids. Germline lookup yields CDR1 SGHAT and CDR2 FQNNGV. The V and J ends lost 5 bases and 3 bases, in that order; junction bases with no gene match: 19. This chain's CDR3 is CASSPVNRPRQGANYEQYF. CDR3 bases: TGTGCCAGCAGCCCGGTGAACCGCCCAAGACAGGGGGCCAACTACGAGCAGTACTTC.

The chain links TRBV6-1 to TRBJ1-3; perhaps TRBD1 as D (6 bases). The CDR3 length is 14 residues. Germline lookup yields CDR1 MNHNS and CDR2 SASEGT. Trimming cost V 10 bases and J 5 bases, with 18 bases left between them. This chain's CDR3 is CATMGQNYRNTIYF. The CDR3 DNA follows: TGTGCCACCATGGGACAAAACTATCGAAACACCATATATTTT.

This clone has a handful of counts. This chain joins TRBV9 and TRBJ2-2; 11 bases align to TRBD1. The ends lost 3 bases at V and 4 bases at J; junction bases unmatched: 5. CDR1 SGDLS and CDR2 YYNGEE come from the germline V gene. This CDR3 has 16 residues. The CDR3 sequence is CASSDGTGGLTGELFF. Written as DNA, the CDR3 is TGTGCCAGCAGCGATGGGACAGGGGGACTCACCGGGGAGCTGTTTTTT. Combining the CDR3 with reference TRBV9 and TRBJ2-2 gives the whole variable domain DSGVTQTPKHLITATGQRVTLRCSPRSGDLSVYWYQQSLDQGLQFLIQYYNGEERAKGNILERFSAQQFPDLHSELNLSSLELGDSALYFCASSDGTGGLTGELFFGEGSRLTVL.

V gene TRBV7-9 combines with J gene TRBJ2-5; D call uncertain. The CDR3 is 11 amino acids. The germline V gene encodes CDR1 SEHNR and CDR2 FQNEAQ (reference sequence). Trimming pared 3 bases from V and 5 bases from J, leaving 4 bases between. The CDR3 loop is CASSFRETQYF. The CDR3 coding sequence is TGTGCCAGCAGCTTCAGGGAGACCCAGTACTTC.

This clone was detected a few times. The chain recombines TRBV19 with TRBJ2-6, with D uncertain. With 1 base removed from V and 2 bases from J, the gap between germline ends came to 9 bases. This CDR3 spans 16 amino acids. Per germline, CDR1 LNHDA and CDR2 SQIVND (reference sequence). CDR3 coding DNA: TGTGCCAGTAGTATAGGCTTCACGGCTGGGGCCAACGTCCTGACTTTC. Protein product: CASSIGFTAGANVLTF.

This clone was seen only once. V gene TRBV5-6 combines with J gene TRBJ2-1, with TRBD2 as a possible D gene (5 bases). CDR3 length equals 12 residues. Germline V gene lookup returns CDR1 SGHDT and CDR2 YYEEEE. Trimming left V 0 bases short and J 9 bases short, with 7 bases between. The CDR3 sequence is CASSLVGGEQFF. The CDR3, as DNA: TGTGCCAGCAGCTTGGTTGGAGGTGAGCAGTTCTTC.

The CDR3 sequence: CASSPAGGGNEKLFF. The CDR3, as DNA: TGTGCCAGCAGCCCGGCAGGGGGTGGTAATGAAAAACTGTTTTTT. This sequence joins TRBV7-2 and TRBJ1-4, with 7 nucleotides matching TRBD1. Germline V gene data show CDR1 as SGHTA and CDR2 as FQGNSA. V lost 5 bases and J lost 4; bases outside the gene matches: 7. CDR3 length equals 15 residues.

This clone was seen just once. V and J are TRBV11-2 and TRBJ1-2; no definite D call. Germline-derived CDR1 and CDR2 are SGHAT and FQNNGV. The CDR3 has 16 residues. The V end was cut by 1 base, the J end by 6 bases, with 18 bases between. The CDR3: CASSLGLRQPINGYTF. The CDR3 DNA reads as TGTGCCAGCAGCTTAGGATTGCGGCAGCCGATAAATGGCTACACCTTC.

This chain joins TRBV4-3 and TRBJ1-1, with 8 positions matching TRBD1. Germline-derived CDR1 and CDR2 are LGHNA and YSLEER. The CDR3 sequence is 14 residues long. The V gene end was trimmed by 6 bases and the J gene end by 1 base; junction bases not matched to a gene: 4. CDR3 bases: TGCGCCAGCAGTCCAGGGGGCTGGAACACTGAAGCTTTCTTT. It translates to CASSPGGWNTEAFF.

J is TRBJ2-7 and V is TRBV23-1; 15 bases line up with TRBD2. TRBV23-1 is flagged as an ORF with uncertain function. The CDR3 covers 19 residues. Trimming cost V 0 bases and J 2 bases; bases outside gene matches: 8. CDR3 bases: TGCGCCAGCAGTCAATCGTATGGGACTAGCGGGAGGTCCCCCTACGAGCAGTACTTC. Protein sequence: CASSQSYGTSGRSPYEQYF.

The chain couples TRBV7-3 to TRBJ2-7; possible D gene TRBD2, 5 bases. V shed 5 bases and J shed 3 bases, with 11 bases lying between them. The CDR3 extends over 13 amino acids. Germline CDR1 and CDR2: SGHTA and FQGTGA. In DNA, the CDR3 is TGTGCCAGCAGCCCCGGTGCGGGCTACGAGCAGTACTTC. Its translation is CASSPGAGYEQYF.

The J gene is TRBJ2-7, the V gene TRBV29-1, with a tentative D call TRBD2 (6 bases). V lost 2 bases and J 2 bases, leaving 10 bases between the germline ends. The CDR3 has 13 amino acids. Germline loops: CDR1 SQVTM, CDR2 ANQGSEA. The CDR3 reads CSVECGAPYEQYF. The CDR3 bases are TGCAGCGTTGAATGCGGGGCCCCCTACGAGCAGTACTTC.

The chain employs TRBV4-3 and TRBJ2-1, with TRBD1 matching 9 bases. This CDR3 comprises 16 residues. Germline trimming cut 4 bases from V and 6 bases from J; bases unmatched to any gene: 10. The germline gives CDR1 LGHNA, CDR2 YSLEER. CDR3 in amino acids: CASSRTGTGTANEQFF. The CDR3 region has the DNA TGCGCCAGCAGCCGAACCGGGACAGGGACTGCCAATGAGCAGTTCTTC.